The source of this T cell receptor (beta chain) is a study of T cell changes during pregnancy in multiple sclerosis (dated by TCRdb to between 2018 and 2021). Background on the whole study: The study looked at changes in the T cell repertoire across pregnancy in women with multiple sclerosis.

This clone was seen a handful of times. No cognate antigen has been identified for it. The sample holds no much larger clone one base away, and base qualities are not on file. To prepare the library, the immunoSEQ multiplex PCR assay was applied. The clones in this table, taken by TCRdb from immuneACCESS, are in-frame only. Not every clone is retained; where verified, under half of the shortfall comes from an unresolved V gene, and the cause of the rest is unknown. In this sample the table shows around 35,000 clones, roughly 88% of which occur a single time. The top ten clonotypes cover 4.5% to 5.5% of the sample. The CDR3 measures 14 amino acids from cysteine to phenylalanine. Of the read, only the CDR3 DNA is kept; its 42 bases are in frame from base 1. CDR1 ENHRY and CDR2 SYGVKD were looked up in the germline V gene. The junction shows trimming of 8 bases on V and 0 bases on J, plus 13 bases between the germline ends.

The TCR was taken from a female donor with multiple sclerosis, enrolled in a pregnancy study. This material consisted of CD8+ T cells from peripheral blood mononuclear cells, taken after pregnancy. The receptor chain draws on TRBV10-3 and TRBJ1-1; a tentative D match to TRBD1 spans 5 bases. The bases are TGTGCCATCGGAGACAGTCCCCTGAACACTGAAGCTTTCTTT. Its translation reads: CAIGDSPLNTEAFF.